The present T cell receptor beta chain was sequenced within a study of blood T cells in healthy people across ages. In germline, CDR1 is MNHEY, CDR2 SVGEGT. The V end was cut by 2 bases, the J end by 2 bases, with 10 bases between. This CDR3 spans 15 amino acids. This clonotype has a single count. Primed by a sample-barcoded 5' primer and a J-beta primer mix, a second PCR proceeded for about 7 to 11 cycles. TCRdb recomputed calls from the 5' RACE reads with MiXCR, one row per CDR3 protein. The sample carries under 950,000 distinct CDR3 sequences, about a fifth recorded once. Source material: blood. This chain uses TRBV6-2 or TRBV6-3 with TRBJ1-5; D not certain. The sequence derives from a man aged 65-85 years in good health. The CDR3 DNA sequence: TGTGCCAGCAGTTACGGGCAGATCGGCAATCAGCCCCAGCATTTT. This gives the protein CASSYGQIGNQPQHF.